The 30 T cell receptor beta chains given below trace back to one sample, sequenced in a study of Graves' ophthalmopathy and Graves' hyperthyroidism. Amplification targeted the TCR beta CDR3 regions, with RNA transcripts as the source material. Second-round multiplex PCR followed a first-round RT-PCR using HTBI primers. Each CDR3 protein gets one entry after TCRdb re-called the multiplex PCR reads with MiXCR. The sample has about 370,000 distinct CDR3 sequences, about a sixth seen once. The sequenced sample was peripheral blood. These receptors were collected from a woman under 30 with Graves' ophthalmopathy.

This clonotype has more than one count but fewer than ten. J is TRBJ2-7 and V is TRBV28; TRBD2 might be the D (5 bases). The CDR3 has 14 residues. Germline V gene data show CDR1 as MDHEN and CDR2 as SYDVKM. The V end lost 5 bases, the J end lost 6 bases, and 17 bases lay between the germline ends. This CDR3 is CASSAPPLSGEQYF. CDR3 bases: TGTGCCAGCAGTGCCCCACCTCTGAGCGGCGAGCAGTACTTC.

The table lists this clonotype with many counts. This rearrangement joins TRBV20-1 to TRBJ2-4, with D possibly being TRBD1 (6 bases). The CDR3 is 15 amino acids. V shed 6 bases and J shed 2 bases, with 17 bases lying between them. Germline CDR1 and CDR2: DFQATT and SNEGSKA (reference sequence). The CDR3 spells CSAERRQASKNIQYF. The DNA for the CDR3 is TGCAGTGCGGAAAGACGACAGGCATCCAAAAACATTCAGTACTTC.

This clonotype has ten or more counts. The gene calls are TRBV3-1 and TRBJ2-5; weak D call: TRBD2 (6 bases). Trimming stripped 6 bases from V and 5 bases from J, with 13 bases between. The CDR3 sequence is 13 residues long. Germline V gives CDR1 LGHDT, CDR2 YNNKEL (reference sequence). For the CDR3, the DNA is TGTGCCAGCAGTTTATCGGGGAGGGAGACCCAGTACTTC. Translation: CASSLSGRETQYF.

This clonotype was found many times. The chain carries TRBV12-3 or TRBV12-4 and TRBJ2-7; 9 bases are a match to TRBD1. The CDR3 is 13 amino acids. V lost 8 bases and J lost 7; bases outside the gene matches: 9. The CDR3 nucleotides read TGTGCCAGCGCACCGGGACAGGGTGGGGAGCAGTACTTC. Translating gives CASAPGQGGEQYF.

The genes are TRBV6-5 and TRBJ1-5; 7 bases are shared with TRBD1. V shed 4 bases, J shed 7 bases, and the junction held 7 bases outside the gene matches. The CDR3 has 14 amino acids. The germline gives CDR1 MNHEY, CDR2 SVGAGI. The chain's CDR3 is CASSFTGDYQPQHF. The CDR3 region has the DNA TGTGCCAGCAGTTTCACAGGGGATTACCAGCCCCAGCATTTT.

This clonotype has ten or more counts. The CDR3 coding sequence is TGTGCCAGCAGTTACCATCCGGACAGGGGGCTTGGAAACACCATATATTTT. Translated, it gives CASSYHPDRGLGNTIYF. V is TRBV6-2 or TRBV6-3 and J is TRBJ1-3, with 11 bases that match TRBD1. Germline V gene lookup returns CDR1 MNHEY and CDR2 SVGEGT. With 2 bases clipped from V and 3 bases from J, the junction kept 6 bases outside the gene matches. CDR3 length equals 17 residues.

Many counts were recorded for this clonotype. A much bigger clone sits one base away, suggesting this may be a read error. V is TRBV6-1 and J is TRBJ1-3; no clear D gene. The germline gives CDR1 MNHNS, CDR2 SASEGT. The CDR3 totals 16 residues. The CDR3 nucleotides read TGTGCCGGCAGTGAAAGGGCGAAGGGCTCTGGAAACACCATATATTTT. Translating it yields CAGSERAKGSGNTIYF.

This chain connects TRBV20-1 to TRBJ2-7; 7 nucleotides align to TRBD2. V lost 0 bases, J lost 7 bases, and 12 bases stayed unmatched. Germline CDR1 reads DFQATT; CDR2 reads SNEGSKA (reference sequence). This CDR3 region has 15 residues. DNA of the CDR3: TGCAGTGCTAGAGATGGCGGGAGTAACCTTTTGGAGCAGTACTTC. This encodes CSARDGGSNLLEQYF.

At least ten counts were recorded for this clonotype. The chain recombines TRBV20-1 with TRBJ2-3, with TRBD2 matching 9 bases. The CDR3 is 15 amino acids. CDR1 and CDR2 from the germline V gene are DFQATT and SNEGSKA (reference sequence). V lost 5 bases, J lost 0 bases, and 6 bases stayed unmatched. As DNA, the CDR3 is TGCAGTGCTGTAGCGGGGGACCCTAGCACAGATACGCAGTATTTT. Residues: CSAVAGDPSTDTQYF.

The chain has TRBV12-3 or TRBV12-4 and TRBJ2-7; TRBD1 might be the D (5 bases). The V and J ends lost 0 bases and 6 bases respectively, with 12 bases between them. This CDR3 spans 14 amino acids. CDR3 sequence: CASSLAQGLLEQYF. CDR3 DNA: TGTGCCAGCAGTTTAGCGCAGGGATTACTCGAGCAGTACTTC.

This clonotype was counted at least ten times. The chain has TRBV11-3 and TRBJ2-2; D gene ambiguous. Germline V gives CDR1 SGHNT, CDR2 YENEEA. The CDR3 has 14 amino acids. With 1 base removed from V and 5 bases from J, the gap between germline ends came to 8 bases. The chain's CDR3 is CASSLVPETGELFF. CDR3 nucleotide sequence: TGTGCCAGCAGCTTAGTGCCGGAAACCGGGGAGCTGTTTTTT. The whole variable domain, remainder taken from reference TRBV11-3 and TRBJ2-2, is EAGVVQSPRYKIIEKKQPVAFWCNPISGHNTLYWYLQNLGQGPELLIRYENEEAVDDSQLPKDRFSAERLKGVDSTLKIQPAELGDSAVYLCASSLVPETGELFFGEGSRLTVL.

This clonotype was recorded at least ten times. The chain has TRBV14 and TRBJ1-1; D remains unclear. The CDR3 contains 17 residues. Germline assignment: CDR1 SGHDN and CDR2 FVKESK. Deletions cut 2 bases from V and 6 bases from J, with 22 bases between. The CDR3 bases are TGTGCCAGCAGCCAATCATTGGAAAAGTACTGGTCTGCTGAAGCTTTCTTT. Translated, it gives CASSQSLEKYWSAEAFF.

The gene calls are TRBV20-1 and TRBJ1-2; 7 bases match TRBD1. Germline V gene data show CDR1 as DFQATT and CDR2 as SNEGSKA (reference sequence). V was pared by 5 bases and J by 11 bases, with 14 bases of the junction left unmatched. The CDR3 has 13 amino acids. This CDR3 is CSAEGRDSQRYTF. DNA for the CDR3: TGCAGTGCTGAAGGAAGGGACAGCCAGAGGTACACCTTC.

This clonotype was observed a handful of times. The chain is built from TRBV7-8 and TRBJ2-5; 9 bases match TRBD1. The CDR3 totals 12 residues. CDR1 is SGHVS, CDR2 FQNEAQ, per germline. V shed 5 bases and J 6 bases; nucleotides not matched to a gene: 1. CDR3 DNA: TGTGCCAGCAGCGGGACAGGGAAGACCCAGTACTTC. It yields the protein CASSGTGKTQYF.

This clonotype was seen repeatedly, ten times or more. The gene calls are TRBV28 and TRBJ2-5; 9 bases are a match to TRBD2. CDR1 is MDHEN, CDR2 SYDVKM, per germline. The CDR3 consists of 16 residues. Trimming at V came to 3 bases and at J to 1 base, leaving 6 bases not matched to a gene. The CDR3 DNA is TGTGCCAGCAGTTTCATAAGCGGGGGGCTCCAAGAGACCCAGTACTTC. Protein product: CASSFISGGLQETQYF.

The V gene is TRBV12-3 or TRBV12-4, the J gene TRBJ2-7, with 14 bases fitting TRBD2. This CDR3 region has 14 residues. The junction had 1 base not matched to a gene; V was cut back by 5 bases and J by 4 bases. The CDR3 region has the DNA TGTGCCAGCAGTGGGACTAGCGGGAGATACGAGCAGTACTTC. It specifies CASSGTSGRYEQYF.

This chain connects TRBV28 to TRBJ2-7; D might be TRBD1 or TRBD2, each matching 6 bases. This CDR3 contains 14 residues. CDR1 and CDR2 (germline): MDHEN, SYDVKM. Trimming removed 1 base from V and 4 bases from J, with 11 bases in between. CDR3 DNA: TGTGCCAGCAGTTTATTGGGGGGCAGGTACGAGCAGTACTTC. It translates to CASSLLGGRYEQYF.

This clonotype was detected many times. V and J are TRBV19 and TRBJ2-2; 8 bases agree with TRBD1. The V gene end was trimmed by 9 bases and the J gene end by 7 bases; junction bases not matched to a gene: 7. The length of the CDR3 is 13 residues. Germline V CDR1 and CDR2: LNHDA, SQIVND (reference sequence). As DNA, the CDR3 is TGTGCCAGCCGTGGACAGGGTATCGGGGAGCTGTTTTTT. The encoded protein is CASRGQGIGELFF.

The sample holds many counts of this clonotype. The chain has TRBV12-3 or TRBV12-4 and TRBJ1-2; D may be TRBD1 (6 bases). The CDR3 runs to 14 residues. V lost 1 base, J lost 7 bases, and 13 bases lay in between. CDR3 sequence reads: CASSLVLGASGYTF. In DNA form, the CDR3 reads TGTGCCAGCAGTTTAGTACTGGGGGCTAGTGGCTACACCTTC.

This clonotype occurred a few times. This chain joins TRBV18 and TRBJ1-5, with D unresolved. This CDR3 contains 13 residues. The germline V and J ends were trimmed by 2 bases and 5 bases, with 7 bases remaining between them. CDR1 is KGHSH and CDR2 is LQKENI in the germline V gene. The CDR3 is CASSPAVDQPQHF. The CDR3 DNA sequence: TGTGCCAGCTCACCAGCCGTGGATCAGCCCCAGCATTTT.

This clonotype was found many times. The CDR3 reads CAISAGVPYGYTF. The DNA of the CDR3 is TGTGCCATCAGTGCGGGGGTCCCCTATGGCTACACCTTC. The chain couples TRBV10-3 to TRBJ1-2; D is possibly TRBD1 (5 bases). The CDR3 runs 13 residues. Trimming took 4 bases from V and 4 from J, leaving 10 bases between them. Looked up from germline, CDR1 is ENHRY and CDR2 is SYGVKD.

The table lists this clonotype with many counts. V gene TRBV11-2 combines with J gene TRBJ2-7; TRBD1 is a possible D gene (6 bases). The CDR3 loop spans 15 amino acids. CDR1 and CDR2 (germline): SGHAT, FQNNGV. Trimming left V 5 bases short and J 2 bases short, with 16 bases between. CDR3 loop: CASSPLGQNPYEQYF. CDR3 DNA: TGTGCCAGCAGCCCCTTGGGACAAAATCCCTACGAGCAGTACTTC.

This clonotype has ten or more counts. The chain has TRBV7-2 and TRBJ1-3, with D hard to call. V lost 1 base and J lost 0, with 7 bases in between. CDR1 is SGHTA and CDR2 is FQGNSA in the germline V gene. The CDR3 totals 15 residues. The CDR3: CASSLVSSSGNTIYF. The CDR3 DNA sequence: TGTGCCAGCAGCTTAGTGTCCAGCTCTGGAAACACCATATATTTT.

This clonotype occurred many times. The chain joins TRBV28 to TRBJ2-7; no clear D gene. V was clipped by 4 bases and J by 6 bases, with 19 bases between them. The CDR3 is 15 amino acids. The germline gives CDR1 MDHEN, CDR2 SYDVKM. CDR3 protein: CASSSNKLAWLEQYF. CDR3 DNA sequence: TGTGCCAGCAGTTCGAACAAATTGGCGTGGCTCGAGCAGTACTTC.

This clonotype appeared many times. This chain links TRBV7-9 with TRBJ1-2, with TRBD1 as a possible D gene (6 bases). CDR3 size: 15 residues. The V end was cut by 7 bases, the J end by 3 bases, with 18 bases between. CDR1 and CDR2 from the germline V gene are SEHNR and FQNEAQ (reference sequence). CDR3 nucleotides: TGTGCCAGCATCCCTTGGGCAGGGGCGGACTATGGCTACACCTTC. Its protein is CASIPWAGADYGYTF.

This sequence joins TRBV27 and TRBJ1-2, with 7 bases lining up with TRBD1. V dropped 6 bases and J dropped 4; count of bases not matched to a gene: 8. CDR1 is MNHEY and CDR2 is SMNVEV in the germline V gene (reference sequence). The CDR3 contains 14 residues. CDR3 loop: CASSPDRLPYGYTF. CDR3 sequence (DNA): TGTGCCAGCAGCCCGGACAGGCTTCCCTATGGCTACACCTTC.

This clonotype occurred many times. The chain uses TRBV6-1 and TRBJ1-1; 9 bases map to TRBD1. The CDR3 extends over 14 amino acids. V was pared by 6 bases and J by 2 bases, with 4 bases of the junction left unmatched. The germline V gene has CDR1 MNHNS and CDR2 SASEGT. CDR3 in DNA: TGTGCCAGCAGGGACAGGGGCCCTAACACTGAAGCTTTCTTT. Translating gives CASRDRGPNTEAFF.

The V gene is TRBV10-2, the J gene TRBJ1-5; 7 nucleotides align to TRBD1. J gave up 2 bases and V 0 bases, and 1 base lay outside the gene matches. The length of the CDR3 is 15 residues. CDR1 is WSHSY, CDR2 SAAADI, per germline. The CDR3: CASSESGQGNQPQHF. CDR3 coding DNA: TGCGCCAGCAGTGAGTCCGGACAGGGCAATCAGCCCCAGCATTTT.

In its sample, this clonotype was seen many times. The chain combines TRBV6-2 or TRBV6-3 with TRBJ1-1; D unclear. The CDR3 length is 13 residues. V lost 1 base, J lost 5 bases, and 8 bases lay in between. Germline loops: CDR1 MNHEY, CDR2 SVGEGT. CDR3 coding DNA: TGTGCCAGCAGTTACTTCTCGGGGACTGAAGCTTTCTTT. It encodes CASSYFSGTEAFF.

Points on this clonotype: Given a much more abundant clone one base away, this may be a read error. The chain couples TRBV11-1 to TRBJ2-7; 7 bases fit TRBD2. The V gene's germline CDR1 is SGHAT and CDR2 FQDESV (reference sequence). The CDR3 loop spans 16 amino acids. With 7 bases clipped from V and 7 bases from J, the junction kept 19 bases outside the gene matches. CDR3 in DNA: TGTGCCAGCACCGGGGGACTCGGACCCAAAGCGGGAGAGCAGTACTTC. Its translation: CASTGGLGPKAGEQYF.